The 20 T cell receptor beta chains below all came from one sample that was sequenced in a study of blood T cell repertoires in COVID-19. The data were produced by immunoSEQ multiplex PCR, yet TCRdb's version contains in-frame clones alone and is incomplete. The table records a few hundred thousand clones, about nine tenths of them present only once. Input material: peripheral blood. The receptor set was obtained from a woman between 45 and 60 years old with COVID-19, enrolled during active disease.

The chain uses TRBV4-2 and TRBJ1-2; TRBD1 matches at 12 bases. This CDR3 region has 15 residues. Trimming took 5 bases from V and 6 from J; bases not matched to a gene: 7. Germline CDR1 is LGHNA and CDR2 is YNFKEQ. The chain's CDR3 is CASSRPGTGGNGYTF. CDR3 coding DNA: TGTGCCAGCAGCAGACCCGGGACAGGGGGCAATGGCTACACCTTC.

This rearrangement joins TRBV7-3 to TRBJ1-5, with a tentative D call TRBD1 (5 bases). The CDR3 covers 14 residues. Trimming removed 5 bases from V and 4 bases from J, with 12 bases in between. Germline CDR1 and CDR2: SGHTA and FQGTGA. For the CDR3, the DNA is TGTGCCAGCAGCGAAAACAAGGGGAATCAGCCCCAGCATTTT. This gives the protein CASSENKGNQPQHF.

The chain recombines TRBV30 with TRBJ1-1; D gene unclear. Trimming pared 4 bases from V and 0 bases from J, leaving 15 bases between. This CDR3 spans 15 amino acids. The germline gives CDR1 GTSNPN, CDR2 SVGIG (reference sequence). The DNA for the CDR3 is TGTGCCTGGACTCCTCCCGTGGCACTGAACACTGAAGCTTTCTTT. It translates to CAWTPPVALNTEAFF. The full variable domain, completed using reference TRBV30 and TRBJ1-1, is SQTIHQWPATLVQPVGSPLSLECTVEGTSNPNLYWYRQAAGRGLQLLFYSVGIGQISSEVPQNLSASRPQDRQFILSSKKLLLSDSGFYLCAWTPPVALNTEAFFGQGTRLTVV.

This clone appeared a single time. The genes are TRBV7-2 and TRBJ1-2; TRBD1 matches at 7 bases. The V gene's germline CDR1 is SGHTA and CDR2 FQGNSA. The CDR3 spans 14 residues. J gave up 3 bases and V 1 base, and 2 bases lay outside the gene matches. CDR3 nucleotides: TGTGCCAGCAGCTTAGTAGGGGGCGACTATGGCTACACCTTC. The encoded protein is CASSLVGGDYGYTF.

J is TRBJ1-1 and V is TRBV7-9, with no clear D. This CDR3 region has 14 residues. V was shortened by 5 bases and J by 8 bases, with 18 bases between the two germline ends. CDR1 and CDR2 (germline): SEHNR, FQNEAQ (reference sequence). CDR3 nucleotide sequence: TGTGCCAGCAGCCAAGGTGGGAGGTGGGCAGAAGCTTTCTTT. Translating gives CASSQGGRWAEAFF.

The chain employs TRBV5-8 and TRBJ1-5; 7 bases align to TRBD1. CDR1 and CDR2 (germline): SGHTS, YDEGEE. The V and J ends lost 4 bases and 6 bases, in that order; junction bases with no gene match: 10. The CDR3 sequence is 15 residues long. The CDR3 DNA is TGTGCCAGCAGCCGCGGACAGGATAGGGTTCAGCCCCAGCATTTT. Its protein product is CASSRGQDRVQPQHF. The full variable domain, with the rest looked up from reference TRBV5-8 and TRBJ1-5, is EAGVTQSPTHLIKTRGQQATLRCSPISGHTSVYWYQQALGLGLQFLLWYDEGEERNRGNFPPRFSGRQFPNYSSELNVNALELEDSALYLCASSRGQDRVQPQHFGDGTRLSIL.

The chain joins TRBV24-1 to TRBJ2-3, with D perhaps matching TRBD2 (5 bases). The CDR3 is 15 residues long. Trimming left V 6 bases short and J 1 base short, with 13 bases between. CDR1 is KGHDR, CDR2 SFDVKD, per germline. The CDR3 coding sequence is TGTGCCACCAGTTCCGCGAGCGGACGCACAGATACGCAGTATTTT. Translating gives CATSSASGRTDTQYF.

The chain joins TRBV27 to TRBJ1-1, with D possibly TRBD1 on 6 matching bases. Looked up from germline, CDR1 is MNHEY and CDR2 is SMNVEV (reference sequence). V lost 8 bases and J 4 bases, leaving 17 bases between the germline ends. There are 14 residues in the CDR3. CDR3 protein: CASHSWTEGTEAFF. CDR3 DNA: TGTGCCAGCCACTCATGGACAGAGGGCACTGAAGCTTTCTTT.

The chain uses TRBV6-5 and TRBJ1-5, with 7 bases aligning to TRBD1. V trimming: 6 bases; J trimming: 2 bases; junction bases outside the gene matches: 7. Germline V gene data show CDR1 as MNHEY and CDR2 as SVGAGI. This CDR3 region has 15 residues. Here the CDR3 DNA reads TGTGCCAGCAGCGTCAGGGGGAATGGCAATCAGCCCCAGCATTTT. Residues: CASSVRGNGNQPQHF.

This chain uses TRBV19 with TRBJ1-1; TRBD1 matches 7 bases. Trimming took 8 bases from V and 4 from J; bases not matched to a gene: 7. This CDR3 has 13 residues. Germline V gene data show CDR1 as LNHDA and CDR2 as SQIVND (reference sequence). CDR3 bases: TGTGCCAGTCACGACAGGGTGGGCACTGAAGCTTTCTTT. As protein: CASHDRVGTEAFF.

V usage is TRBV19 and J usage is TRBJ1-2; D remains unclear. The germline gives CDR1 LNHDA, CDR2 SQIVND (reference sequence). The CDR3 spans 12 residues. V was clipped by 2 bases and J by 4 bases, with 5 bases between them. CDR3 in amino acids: CASSISSYGYTF. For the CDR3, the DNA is TGTGCCAGTAGTATATCCAGCTATGGCTACACCTTC.

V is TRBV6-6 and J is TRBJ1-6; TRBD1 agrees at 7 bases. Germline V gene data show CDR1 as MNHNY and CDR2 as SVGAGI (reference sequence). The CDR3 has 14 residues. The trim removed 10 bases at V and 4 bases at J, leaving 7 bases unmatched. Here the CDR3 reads CATRGHVYNSPLHF. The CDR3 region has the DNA TGTGCCACGAGGGGGCACGTTTATAATTCACCCCTCCACTTT.

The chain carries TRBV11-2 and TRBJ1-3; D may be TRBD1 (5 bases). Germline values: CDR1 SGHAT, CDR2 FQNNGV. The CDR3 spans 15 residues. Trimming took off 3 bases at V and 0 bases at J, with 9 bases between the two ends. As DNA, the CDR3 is TGTGCCAGCAGCTTGGAGGGGTACTCTGGAAACACCATATATTTT. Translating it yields CASSLEGYSGNTIYF.

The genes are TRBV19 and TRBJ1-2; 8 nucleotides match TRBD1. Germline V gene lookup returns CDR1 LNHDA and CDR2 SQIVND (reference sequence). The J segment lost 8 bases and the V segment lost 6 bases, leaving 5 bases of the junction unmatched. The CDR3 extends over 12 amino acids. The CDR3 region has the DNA TGTGCCAGTAGCGAGCCAGGGGGCGGCTACACCTTC. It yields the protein CASSEPGGGYTF.

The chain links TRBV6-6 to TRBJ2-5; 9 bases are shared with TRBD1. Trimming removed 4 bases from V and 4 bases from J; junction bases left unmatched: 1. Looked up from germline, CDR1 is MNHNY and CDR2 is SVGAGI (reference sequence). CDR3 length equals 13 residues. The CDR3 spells CASSSTGGETQYF. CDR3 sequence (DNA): TGTGCCAGCAGTTCGACAGGGGGAGAGACCCAGTACTTC.

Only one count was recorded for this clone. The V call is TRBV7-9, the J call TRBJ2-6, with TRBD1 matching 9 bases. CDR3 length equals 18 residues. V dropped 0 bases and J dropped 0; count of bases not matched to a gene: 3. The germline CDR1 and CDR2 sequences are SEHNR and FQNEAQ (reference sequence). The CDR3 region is CASSLAQGAISGANVLTF. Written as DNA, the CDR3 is TGTGCCAGCAGCTTAGCACAGGGGGCGATCTCTGGGGCCAACGTCCTGACTTTC.

The CDR3 DNA is TGTGCCAGCAGCCCCGAGGAGGTCGGGTACGAGCAGTACTTC. Translating gives CASSPEEVGYEQYF. This sequence joins TRBV9 and TRBJ2-7, with D maybe TRBD2 (5 bases). The V and J ends lost 4 bases and 4 bases respectively, with 15 bases between them. Per the germline V gene, CDR1 is SGDLS and CDR2 is YYNGEE. This CDR3 is built from 14 residues. The variable domain in full, completed from reference TRBV9 and TRBJ2-7, reads DSGVTQTPKHLITATGQRVTLRCSPRSGDLSVYWYQQSLDQGLQFLIQYYNGEERAKGNILERFSAQQFPDLHSELNLSSLELGDSALYFCASSPEEVGYEQYFGPGTRLTVT.

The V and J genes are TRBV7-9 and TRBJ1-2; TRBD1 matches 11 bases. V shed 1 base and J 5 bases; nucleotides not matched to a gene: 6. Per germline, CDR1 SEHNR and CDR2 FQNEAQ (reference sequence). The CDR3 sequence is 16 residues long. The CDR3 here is CASSLDGQGAGYGYTF. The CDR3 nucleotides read TGTGCCAGCAGCTTAGACGGACAGGGGGCAGGGTATGGCTACACCTTC.

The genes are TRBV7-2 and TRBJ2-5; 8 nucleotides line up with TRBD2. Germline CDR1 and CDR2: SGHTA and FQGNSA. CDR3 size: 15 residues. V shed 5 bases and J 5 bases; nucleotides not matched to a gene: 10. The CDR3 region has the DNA TGTGCCAGCAGCACTGACAGCGGGAGCGGGGAGACCCAGTACTTC. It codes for CASSTDSGSGETQYF.

The chain's CDR3 is CASSAGRTVFMDEQFF. The CDR3 bases are TGCGCCAGCAGCGCCGGCAGGACAGTGTTTATGGATGAGCAGTTCTTC. The chain carries TRBV5-1 and TRBJ2-1; perhaps TRBD1 as D (6 bases). The CDR3 length is 16 residues. CDR1 is SGHRS and CDR2 is YFSETQ in the germline V gene. The V end lost 4 bases, the J end lost 8 bases, and 22 bases lay between the germline ends.